This T cell receptor (beta chain) was obtained from a study of T cells expressing NK-cell markers. Study-level background: Researchers got TCR beta repertoires out of sorted CD3+CD56+NKG2C+, CD3+CD56+NKG2C- and CD3+CD56-NKG2C+ T cells.

The CDR3 runs 15 residues. Germline V lookup: CDR1 SGHVS, CDR2 FQNEAQ. TCRdb reprocessed the 5' RACE reads, with one entry per CDR3 protein and no DNA. Recorded for this sample: about 460,000 distinct CDR3 sequences. The receptor comes from a woman between 45 and 60 years old in good health. The sample taken for sequencing was blood T cells: a sorted CD56 or NKG2C T cell subset, CD4+ or CD8+ T cells, or bulk PBMC T cells (not recorded which). V gene TRBV7-8 combines with J gene TRBJ1-1; TCRdb lists TRBD1, though no DNA is available to test this call. Here the CDR3 reads CASRPSQDRSTEAFF.